These 27 T cell receptor beta chains were all obtained from the same sample, sequenced in a study of PD-1 blockade in mismatch repair-deficient tumors. Libraries were prepared by immunoSEQ multiplex PCR; TCRdb keeps only in-frame clonotypes and omits some of them. The profile shows 85,000 to 130,000 clones, under 90% of them singletons. The source was peripheral blood, collected around 8 months after starting pembrolizumab. The receptors shown here come from an adult with mismatch repair-deficient cancer.

V is TRBV5-5 and J is TRBJ1-4, with D uncertain. Per germline, CDR1 SGHKS and CDR2 YYEKEE (reference sequence). This CDR3 has 13 residues. V lost 2 bases to trimming and J lost 7 bases, with 9 bases between them. The CDR3 DNA sequence: TGTGCCAGCAGCTTCATGAGCTCTGAAAAACTGTTTTTT. Translated, it gives CASSFMSSEKLFF.

This chain connects TRBV27 to TRBJ2-7, with TRBD2 as a possible D gene (5 bases). The V gene lost 3 bases and the J gene lost 3 bases, with 18 bases spanning the gap. CDR1 is MNHEY and CDR2 is SMNVEV in the germline V gene (reference sequence). The CDR3 is 16 residues long. CDR3 sequence reads: CASSFIGSGTNYEQYF. CDR3 nucleotides: TGTGCCAGCAGTTTTATTGGGTCGGGAACGAACTACGAGCAGTACTTC.

V and J are TRBV11-2 and TRBJ2-7; TRBD2 agrees at 14 bases. The V and J ends lost 5 bases and 3 bases, in that order; junction bases with no gene match: 9. The CDR3 is made up of 17 amino acids. The V gene's germline CDR1 is SGHAT and CDR2 FQNNGV. DNA of the CDR3: TGTGCCAGCAGCCCTCCCGGACTAGCGGGAGGACTCTACGAGCAGTACTTC. It codes for CASSPPGLAGGLYEQYF.

This clone was recorded a few times. The V gene is TRBV30, the J gene TRBJ1-1; D is unclear. V lost 1 base to trimming and J lost 6 bases, with 9 bases between them. Germline CDR1 GTSNPN, CDR2 SVGIG (reference sequence). CDR3 size: 12 residues. CDR3 loop: CAWSGGQAEAFF. CDR3 nucleotide sequence: TGTGCCTGGAGTGGCGGCCAGGCTGAAGCTTTCTTT.

The J gene is TRBJ2-7, the V gene TRBV19; TRBD2 might be the D (6 bases). The length of the CDR3 is 16 residues. Germline V gene lookup returns CDR1 LNHDA and CDR2 SQIVND (reference sequence). Trimming left V 0 bases short and J 2 bases short, with 14 bases between. CDR3 nucleotide sequence: TGTGCCAGTAGTATAGATCGGATAAGGGAGGCCTACGAGCAGTACTTC. This encodes CASSIDRIREAYEQYF.

The chain employs TRBV5-4 and TRBJ2-1; perhaps TRBD2 as D (6 bases). V lost 6 bases, J lost 3 bases, and 19 bases lay in between. This CDR3 contains 16 residues. Germline CDR1 and CDR2: SGHNT and YYREEE (reference sequence). Here the CDR3 reads CASMRRSGEFYNEQFF. The CDR3 bases are TGTGCCAGCATGCGCCGGTCGGGAGAATTCTACAATGAGCAGTTCTTC.

The chain combines TRBV18 with TRBJ2-7, with D perhaps TRBD2 (5 bases). The germline V and J ends were trimmed by 5 bases and 4 bases, with 12 bases remaining between them. Germline CDR1 is KGHSH and CDR2 is LQKENI. CDR3 length: 13 amino acids. CDR3 loop: CASSTDYLYEQYF. In DNA form, the CDR3 reads TGTGCCAGCTCAACCGACTACCTTTACGAGCAGTACTTC.

This chain links TRBV11-3 with TRBJ2-5; D not certain. CDR1 is SGHNT and CDR2 is YENEEA in the germline V gene. The CDR3 consists of 11 residues. V dropped 5 bases and J dropped 4 bases, with 5 bases sitting between them. The CDR3, as DNA: TGTGCCAGCAGCCGTGGAGAGACCCAGTACTTC. This gives the protein CASSRGETQYF. The whole variable domain, filled in from reference TRBV11-3 and TRBJ2-5, reads EAGVVQSPRYKIIEKKQPVAFWCNPISGHNTLYWYLQNLGQGPELLIRYENEEAVDDSQLPKDRFSAERLKGVDSTLKIQPAELGDSAVYLCASSRGETQYFGPGTRLLVL.

The J gene is TRBJ2-3, the V gene TRBV7-9; possible D gene TRBD1, 6 bases. CDR1 is SEHNR and CDR2 is FQNEAQ in the germline V gene (reference sequence). Trimming took off 2 bases at V and 5 bases at J, with 14 bases between the two ends. The CDR3 runs to 15 residues. In DNA, the CDR3 is TGTGCCAGCAGCTTATCCTCAGGGGTAGGAGATACGCAGTATTTT. It yields the protein CASSLSSGVGDTQYF.

The sample holds a few counts of this clone. This sequence joins TRBV6-1 and TRBJ1-2; no firm D call. Trimming shortened V by 11 bases and J by 3 bases, and 7 bases separated the two germline ends. Germline V gene lookup returns CDR1 MNHNS and CDR2 SASEGT. CDR3 size: 10 residues. Here the CDR3 reads CAAAYYGYTF. DNA of the CDR3: TGTGCCGCGGCATACTATGGCTACACCTTC.

This clone was recorded a few times. An end of the junction differs from the germline gene, which may be a read error. CDR3 sequence (DNA): TGCGCCAGCAGCGGAAACTCGAGGGACAGGTTTGACTTC. It encodes CASSGNSRDRFDF. V is TRBV5-1 and J is TRBJ2-7, with 8 bases lining up with TRBD1. This CDR3 is built from 13 residues. Per the germline V gene, CDR1 is SGHRS and CDR2 is YFSETQ. Based on the CDR3 plus reference TRBV5-1 and TRBJ2-7, the full variable domain is KAGVTQTPRYLIKTRGQQVTLSCSPISGHRSVSWYQQTPGQGLQFLFEYFSETQRNKGNFPGRFSGRQFSNSRSEMNVSTLELGDSALYLCASSGNSRDRFDFGPGTRLTVT.

The CDR3 reads CASRVSANYGYTF. CDR3 DNA: TGTGCCAGCAGGGTTTCAGCTAACTATGGCTACACCTTC. The J gene is TRBJ1-2, the V gene TRBV6-5, with D unclear. V was shortened by 6 bases and J by 0 bases, with 8 bases between the two germline ends. The CDR3 runs 13 residues. Germline V gene data show CDR1 as MNHEY and CDR2 as SVGAGI.

The V gene is TRBV9, the J gene TRBJ2-3, with TRBD2 matching 9 bases. J gave up 6 bases and V 3 bases, and 8 bases lay outside the gene matches. The CDR3 contains 15 residues. Germline CDR1 SGDLS, CDR2 YYNGEE. This CDR3 reads CASSGRLAAQDTQYF. The CDR3 nucleotides read TGTGCCAGCAGCGGACGACTAGCGGCGCAGGATACGCAGTATTTT.

The rearrangement uses TRBV2 and TRBJ2-5; D ambiguous. This CDR3 comprises 13 residues. Per germline, CDR1 SNHLY and CDR2 FYNNEI. V lost 7 bases and J lost 1, with 10 bases in between. This chain's CDR3 is CASTEWAQETQYF. The CDR3 coding sequence is TGTGCCAGCACAGAATGGGCCCAAGAGACCCAGTACTTC.

The genes are TRBV4-1 and TRBJ2-1; the match to TRBD2 covers 9 bases. Germline CDR1 MGHRA, CDR2 YSYEKL. The V and J ends lost 0 bases and 7 bases, in that order; junction bases with no gene match: 10. The CDR3 covers 17 residues. The CDR3 nucleotides are TGCGCCAGCAGCCAAGATAAGGGGACTAGCCGCTTGAATGAGCAGTTCTTC. Protein: CASSQDKGTSRLNEQFF.

This chain links TRBV29-1 with TRBJ2-7; 7 bases agree with TRBD1. Germline CDR1 reads SQVTM; CDR2 reads ANQGSEA. The length of the CDR3 is 11 residues. The V and J ends lost 7 bases and 6 bases, in that order; junction bases with no gene match: 6. Here the CDR3 DNA reads TGCAGCGGGGGACAGCTGGGCGAGCAGTACTTC. This translates into CSGGQLGEQYF.

This clone has a handful of counts. The chain is built from TRBV7-8 and TRBJ1-5; D remains ambiguous. The germline CDR1 and CDR2 sequences are SGHVS and FQNEAQ. V lost 3 bases and J lost 1, with 7 bases in between. The CDR3 has 14 amino acids. The DNA of the CDR3 is TGTGCCAGCAGCTTTCTGGGGAGCAATCAGCCCCAGCATTTT. Residues: CASSFLGSNQPQHF.

This chain links TRBV4-1 with TRBJ1-2; 9 bases fit TRBD1. The CDR3 runs to 14 residues. The V gene's germline CDR1 is MGHRA and CDR2 YSYEKL. J lost 2 bases, V lost 4 bases, and 2 bases had no gene match. The CDR3 reads CASSPTGGNYGYTF. In nucleotides, the CDR3 is TGCGCCAGCAGCCCGACAGGGGGGAACTATGGCTACACCTTC.

The rearrangement joins TRBV2 to TRBJ2-2, with 7 positions matching TRBD1. The CDR3 has 14 amino acids. Germline loops: CDR1 SNHLY, CDR2 FYNNEI. With V trimmed by 8 bases and J by 3 bases, 6 bases remained unmatched. The DNA for the CDR3 is TGTGCCAGCCTTAGGGACAGCTACACCGGGGAGCTGTTTTTT. Its protein is CASLRDSYTGELFF.

The chain uses TRBV18 and TRBJ2-3; the D gene is possibly TRBD2 (5 bases). Trimming left V 1 base short and J 2 bases short, with 10 bases between. This CDR3 is built from 15 residues. Germline V gene sequence: CDR1 KGHSH, CDR2 LQKENI. DNA for the CDR3: TGTGCCAGCTCACCACTGGGAGACGACACAGATACGCAGTATTTT. This encodes CASSPLGDDTDTQYF.

The chain carries TRBV19 and TRBJ2-3; 7 bases fit TRBD2. With V trimmed by 7 bases and J by 1 base, 5 bases remained unmatched. This CDR3 spans 14 amino acids. Germline lookup yields CDR1 LNHDA and CDR2 SQIVND (reference sequence). Here the CDR3 reads CASMRAGGTDTQYF. For the CDR3, the DNA is TGTGCCAGTATGAGGGCGGGAGGCACAGATACGCAGTATTTT.

The V and J genes are TRBV2 and TRBJ1-5; 7 bases are a match to TRBD1. The length of the CDR3 is 18 residues. Germline V gene data show CDR1 as SNHLY and CDR2 as FYNNEI. V lost 2 bases and J lost 0; bases outside the gene matches: 10. The CDR3 sequence is CASSESPLRGSSNQPQHF. The CDR3, as DNA: TGTGCCAGCAGTGAATCCCCCCTCAGGGGGTCTAGCAATCAGCCCCAGCATTTT.

The J gene is TRBJ2-7, the V gene TRBV30, with TRBD1 identical over 9 bases. Germline V gene data show CDR1 as GTSNPN and CDR2 as SVGIG (reference sequence). The V gene end was trimmed by 5 bases and the J gene end by 6 bases; junction bases not matched to a gene: 11. CDR3 size: 14 residues. The CDR3 DNA reads TGTGCCTGGGCAGGCTACAGGGGGCCATTCGAGCAGTACTTC. Encoded protein: CAWAGYRGPFEQYF.

As DNA, the CDR3 is TGCGCCAGCAGCCAAGGCCCAGAGTTAGCGGATGGCTACACCTTC. It yields the protein CASSQGPELADGYTF. The rearrangement joins TRBV4-1 to TRBJ1-2; D not certain. CDR3 length equals 15 residues. Between the trimmed V and J ends, which lost 1 base and 6 bases, there was a span of 15 bases. CDR1 and CDR2 (germline): MGHRA, YSYEKL.

J is TRBJ1-4 and V is TRBV5-6, with D possibly TRBD1 on 6 matching bases. Trimming removed 0 bases at V and 8 bases at J, with 8 bases between. Germline loops: CDR1 SGHDT, CDR2 YYEEEE. CDR3 length: 13 amino acids. The DNA of the CDR3 is TGTGCCAGCAGCTTGGACAGGGTCGAAAAACTGTTTTTT. Translation gives CASSLDRVEKLFF.

The rearrangement uses TRBV6-1 and TRBJ2-5; D is possibly TRBD1 or TRBD2 (5 bases each). The V end was cut by 5 bases, the J end by 1 base, with 8 bases between. Germline V gene sequence: CDR1 MNHNS, CDR2 SASEGT. This CDR3 comprises 13 residues. CDR3: CASSRGSQETQYF. As DNA, the CDR3 is TGTGCCAGCAGTCGGGGCTCCCAAGAGACCCAGTACTTC.

The J gene is TRBJ2-1, the V gene TRBV27; 10 nucleotides line up with TRBD2. J lost 1 base, V lost 5 bases, and 2 bases had no gene match. Germline CDR1 reads MNHEY; CDR2 reads SMNVEV (reference sequence). This CDR3 contains 15 residues. CDR3 region: CASSRTSGSYNEQFF. The CDR3 DNA follows: TGTGCCAGCAGTAGGACTAGCGGATCCTACAATGAGCAGTTCTTC.